One T cell receptor (beta chain) is described in this entry. This clonotype has a single count. No cognate antigen has been identified for it. There are no base qualities to consult, and no much larger clone falls within one base. One read represents weak support. The germline V gene encodes CDR1 MNHEY and CDR2 SVGEGT. Cut back by 2 bases and 1 base, the V and J ends lie 11 bases apart. The CDR3 starts with the cysteine, ends with the phenylalanine, and has 15 residues. Of all the DNA, just the CDR3 is kept, 45 bases in frame from base 1. Libraries of naive CD8 T cells were built from around 20,000 to 1,000,000 sorted cells, with 10%, 30% or 50% of the purified RNA used. Naive CD8 T cells, defined as CD8+CD4-CCR7+CD45RA+, were FACS-sorted into RLT Plus buffer on a BD FACSAria II. Roughly nine TCR copies' worth of Jurkat RNA were spiked into roughly 17,000-1,100,000 naive CD8 T cell samples to test detection sensitivity. CD8 T cells were enriched using RosetteSep CD8+ T Cell Enrichment Cocktail and Ficoll-Paque, and the enriched cells then underwent ACK red cell lysis.

The library was prepared using PCR. TCRdb shows the sequencer as NextSeq 500. Preparation of bulk TCR libraries followed a previously described approach, with the TCR primers listed in Table S5. Total RNA was purified with the Qiagen AllPrep DNA/RNA kit. Before analysis, reads from multiple sequencing runs of the same library were pooled. The original methods were these. Reads were retained only if an exact TCR constant sequence was present, and the retained reads were trimmed to 150 nt and grouped according to their 12-nt molecular barcodes. Within each barcode group, reads were sub-clustered at a 15% Levenshtein threshold, and quality-weighted consensus sequences were built per RNA molecule. Non-functional sequences were excluded, and lower-count sequences lying one edit away from another sequence were also excluded. Based on fitting two negative binomial distributions, any barcode sub-cluster with under 20% of the maximum read count was discarded. TCRdb applied fastp at Q25 and MiXCR to the public reads, then kept only in-frame beta chains. Rows are unified per CDR3 protein, each entry keeping the most common DNA and genes. The V and J calls were determined by TCRdb, not by the authors. This sample is represented by some 580,000 distinct CDR3 sequences; around 25% of them were singletons. The top ten constitute about 0.78% of the sample.

This sample is part of a study of molecular identifiers for immune sequencing clone quantification (dated by TCRdb to the late 2010s). Regarding the study in general: For a replicate experiment, RNA from roughly 21,000 or 96,000 naive CD8 T cells was divided into five aliquots, of which four were sequenced. The study was a methods study using CD8 T cells to benchmark molecular-identifier clustering-based TCR repertoire sequencing (MIDCIRS) and TCR RNA copy counting.

On the study overall, not on this receptor specifically: Spiked-in Jurkat TCR RNA equivalent to a single cell was reported to be detectable even among one million naive CD8 T cells. In CMV-specific effector cells, over 98% of molecules were held by clones above 20 RNA copies, whereas under 1% of molecules were held by such clones in naive cells. Modeling indicated around 2.7 TCR RNA copies recovered per cell, compared with about 9.4 by digital PCR, which implies a capture efficiency of 25% to 35%. When barcode sub-clustering was omitted, TCR diversity was inflated by chimeric consensus sequences, with chimeras reaching as high as 47%. The sizes of highly expanded clones could end up underestimated when identical TCR molecules share a barcode. Naive libraries contained spiked-in Jurkat TCR RNA (more than 9 copies' worth), which is not part of the donor repertoire.

This receptor was identified in a human donor in good health. Some libraries in this study had Jurkat cell RNA spiked in. Recombination joined TRBV6-2 or TRBV6-3 with TRBJ2-5; TRBD1 is possibly the D segment (6 matching bases). The sample taken for sequencing was naive CD8+ T cells from blood, with Jurkat cell RNA spiked in. Sample cell subset or site, as interpreted from the label and publication: FACS-sorted CD8+CD4-CCR7+CD45RA+ naive T cells. Here is the DNA: TGTGCCAGCAGTTACACGGACAGAACCCAAGAGACCCAGTACTTC. This encodes CASSYTDRTQETQYF.